The TCR beta chain described here comes from a study of shared clonotypes between healthy human individuals (TCRdb year 2020). For the study in its entirety: A few men and a couple of women, aged 18 to 49 years, made up the cohort. For each donor, CD4 naive and CD4 memory were each run on three plates, CD8 naive on two plates, and CD8 memory on one plate. To estimate repertoire size and how much clonotypes are shared between individuals, the study performed deep sequencing of blood TCR repertoires from about 5 healthy adults. To increase sequencing depth and limit assay-specific biases, different laboratories used diverse techniques to prepare libraries and sequence TCR repertoires. Each donor's leukapheresis produced roughly between roughly 0.85 and 9.5 billion PBMCs. Broad study findings and their caveats: Incomplete sequencing was indicated by rarefaction of sorted-subset datasets, despite the large sequencing depth. Sampling was limited to blood, and TCR repertoires in tissue likely differ from TCR repertoires in blood. Across several donors, approximately 4.9% of naive CD4, roughly 3.8% of naive CD8, about 2% of memory CD4, and about 0.44% of memory CD8 clonotypes were shared. Compared with non-shared clonotypes, clonotypes shared by all four sorted-subset donors had higher generation probabilities. Because the study included only a small number of donors, the genetic and exposure-history diversity represented was limited. Naive subsets generally had larger estimated clonotype richness than memory subsets did. Pairwise subsampling indicated that sequencing depth was expected to affect the degree of clonotype sharing among donors.

The CDR3 numbers 15 residues from cysteine through phenylalanine. Only the CDR3 portion is preserved as DNA: 45 bases, with reading frame beginning at the first base. V drops 0 bases and J drops 4 bases, leaving 12 bases in between. CDR1 and CDR2, per the germline V gene, are KGHSH and LQKENI. Donors were healthy HIV-negative adults with no recently reported acute infections or vaccinations. Every donor was a Caucasian adult residing in Nashville, Tennessee, USA. CD4+ T cells were enriched by magnetic negative selection, after which naive cells were positively selected on CD45RA and the negative fraction was taken as the memory subset. After blood collection by leukapheresis, PBMCs were isolated using Ficoll-Histopaque density gradient centrifugation and then cryopreserved in the vapor phase of liquid nitrogen. Analytical flow cytometry was used to check the purity and quantity of each magnetically sorted T cell population. Genomic DNA was isolated from each sorted fraction and quantified by UV absorbance on a Nanodrop 2000c.

As for this clone: Its target antigen remains unknown. Base-call qualities are not available, and no considerably larger clone is one nucleotide away.

Using the deep immunoSEQ assay, TCR CDR3 regions were amplified from genomic DNA by multiplex PCR. Genomic DNA extracted from each cell subset was distributed evenly over all wells of several immunoSEQ 96-well plates, and each plate served as one replicate. For sorted subsets, each replicate PCR was loaded with about 0.2 ug genomic DNA, equivalent to 30,000 to 35,000 T cell genomes. The purified libraries were quantified using a Qubit 3.0 fluorometer, sized with a Bioanalyzer 2100, and then quantified again using the KAPA Library Quantification kit. Each immunoSEQ 96-well plate was sequenced on its own single-read 150-cycle Illumina NextSeq 550 flow cell. For the original study's pipeline: The immunoSEQ output contained only junctional sequences without quality scores, so filtering could not match that applied to full-length reads. Sequences were annotated with PyIR, a Python wrapper for IgBLAST v1.9, and V/J genes and CDR3 were assigned using IMGT germline references. Reads with weak V/J assignments (E-value above 1e-6), missing CDR3, stop codons, out-of-frame junctions, or ambiguous translated residues were removed. V3J clonotypes were defined as sequences sharing an identical inferred V gene, J gene, and CDR3 amino acid sequence. Percentage overlap between repertoires was computed as shared unique clonotypes divided by the size of the smaller repertoire. Three approaches were used to assess repertoire richness: RTK rarefaction, the Chao1 estimator, and Recon v2.1 estimates of unobserved clonotypes. For all TCRbeta clonotypes obtained by the gDNA method from a handful of donors, generation probabilities were computed with OLGA. TCRdb carries this immuneACCESS record with in-frame sequences only. Its versions omit some clonotypes, under half of them owing to an unresolved V gene in the studies checked, with the rest unexplained. The V and J calls and clone size are taken from that table; D and trimming were inferred from the DNA. The sample table holds 1.4 million or so clones, of which 98% to 99% were seen once. Together, the top ten hold approximately 0.4% of the sample.

Here the chain combines TRBV18 and TRBJ1-1, with the D gene too uncertain to name. Source material: naive CD4+ T cells sorted from blood. Interpreted using the paper, the cell subset or site label stands for: CD45RA+ positively selected. This clonotype was obtained from a man aged 30 to 39 in good health. The CDR3 region has the sequence CASSPPARSGTEAFF. Read as DNA, the sequence is TGTGCCAGCTCACCACCCGCGAGGTCCGGCACTGAAGCTTTCTTT.